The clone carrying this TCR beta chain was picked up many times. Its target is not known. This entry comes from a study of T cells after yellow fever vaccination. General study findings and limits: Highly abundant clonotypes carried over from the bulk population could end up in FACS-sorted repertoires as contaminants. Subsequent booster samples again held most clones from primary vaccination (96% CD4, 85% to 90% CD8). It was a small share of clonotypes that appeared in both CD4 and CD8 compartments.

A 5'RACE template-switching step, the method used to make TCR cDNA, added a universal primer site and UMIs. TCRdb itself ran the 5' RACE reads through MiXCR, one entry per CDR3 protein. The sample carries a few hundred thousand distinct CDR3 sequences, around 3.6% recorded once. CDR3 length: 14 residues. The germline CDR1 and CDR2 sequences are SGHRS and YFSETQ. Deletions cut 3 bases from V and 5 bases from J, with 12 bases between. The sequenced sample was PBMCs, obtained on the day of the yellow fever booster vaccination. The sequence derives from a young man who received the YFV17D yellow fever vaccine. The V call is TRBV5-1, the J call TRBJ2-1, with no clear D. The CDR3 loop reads CASSWSDLNNEQFF. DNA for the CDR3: TGCGCCAGCAGCTGGAGTGACTTAAACAATGAGCAGTTCTTC.